This entry lists 8 T cell receptor beta chains sequenced from one sample in a study of Ad26.COV2.S vaccination and SARS-CoV-2 variants. Data came from immunoSEQ multiplex PCR; TCRdb stores just in-frame clones and leaves some out. The table records about 680,000 clones, around 92% of them present only once. The treatment here: around 19 received Ad26.COV2.S at low or high dose, single or two shots; five or six received placebo; per-sample allocation not given. Collection of the samples took place on day 63 after the first injection of vaccine or placebo. The source was peripheral blood, collected in a trial of Ad26.COV2.S vaccine versus placebo. These receptors all stem from a person aged 18-60 years who received the Ad26.COV2.S COVID-19 vaccine or a placebo.

CDR3 region: CASSINRRANYGYTF. CDR3 sequence (DNA): TGTGCCAGTAGTATCAATAGGAGAGCTAACTATGGCTACACCTTC. This chain links TRBV19 with TRBJ1-2; D gene unclear. Deletions cut 3 bases from V and 0 bases from J, with 11 bases between. This CDR3 is 15 amino acids long. Germline CDR1 and CDR2: LNHDA and SQIVND (reference sequence).

This clone was seen a few times. The V gene is TRBV18, the J gene TRBJ2-7; 10 bases line up with TRBD1. The CDR3 has 13 residues. Germline V gene lookup returns CDR1 KGHSH and CDR2 LQKENI. V was clipped by 4 bases and J by 4 bases; unmatched bases: 1. The CDR3 loop reads CASSLGQGYEQYF. The CDR3 DNA sequence: TGTGCCAGCTCACTGGGACAGGGGTACGAGCAGTACTTC.

The V and J genes are TRBV11-2 and TRBJ2-3, with 7 bases that match TRBD2. The trim removed 6 bases at V and 2 bases at J, leaving 11 bases unmatched. The CDR3 has 16 residues. Looked up from germline, CDR1 is SGHAT and CDR2 is FQNNGV. The CDR3 protein is CASRPELAGLTDTQYF. Written as DNA, the CDR3 is TGTGCCAGCAGACCCGAATTAGCGGGTCTCACAGATACGCAGTATTTT.

The gene calls are TRBV5-1 and TRBJ2-5, with D tentatively TRBD1 or TRBD2 (5 bases each). The CDR3 length is 14 residues. Germline V gene lookup returns CDR1 SGHRS and CDR2 YFSETQ. V gave up 3 bases and J gave up 5 bases, with 14 bases separating them. The CDR3: CASSSGRRGETQYF. CDR3 bases: TGCGCCAGCAGCTCGGGGCGGCGAGGTGAGACCCAGTACTTC.

This chain uses TRBV3-1 (or the pseudogene TRBV3-2) with TRBJ1-4; D is possibly TRBD1 (5 bases). Germline CDR1 LGHDT, CDR2 YNNKEL (reference sequence). The CDR3 is 15 residues long. Trimming shortened V by 1 base and J by 8 bases, and 14 bases separated the two germline ends. CDR3 DNA sequence: TGTGCCAGCAGCCAAGTGGGCAGGGTTGGGGAAAAACTGTTTTTT. Amino acids: CASSQVGRVGEKLFF.

The chain links TRBV7-9 to TRBJ1-5; D uncertain. Germline CDR1 SEHNR, CDR2 FQNEAQ (reference sequence). This CDR3 region has 15 residues. V shed 0 bases and J shed 5 bases, with 11 bases lying between them. In nucleotides, the CDR3 is TGTGCCAGCAGCTTAGCCTCAAGGTCTGATCAGCCCCAGCATTTT. This codes for CASSLASRSDQPQHF.

The rearrangement links TRBV18 to TRBJ1-1; D is perhaps TRBD1 (5 bases). V lost 0 bases, J lost 5 bases, and 7 bases lay in between. The CDR3 is 13 residues long. Per germline, CDR1 KGHSH and CDR2 LQKENI. The CDR3 bases are TGTGCCAGCTCACCACCACAGGTGACTGAAGCTTTCTTT. Translating it yields CASSPPQVTEAFF.

The sample holds one count of this clone. This chain links TRBV5-1 with TRBJ1-1, with D possibly TRBD1 on 5 matching bases. V was pared by 4 bases and J by 6 bases, with 10 bases between. CDR1 and CDR2 from the germline V gene are SGHRS and YFSETQ. The CDR3 spans 12 residues. The CDR3 coding sequence is TGCGCCAGCAGCCGGGAGGGACCTGAAGCTTTCTTT. Residues: CASSREGPEAFF.